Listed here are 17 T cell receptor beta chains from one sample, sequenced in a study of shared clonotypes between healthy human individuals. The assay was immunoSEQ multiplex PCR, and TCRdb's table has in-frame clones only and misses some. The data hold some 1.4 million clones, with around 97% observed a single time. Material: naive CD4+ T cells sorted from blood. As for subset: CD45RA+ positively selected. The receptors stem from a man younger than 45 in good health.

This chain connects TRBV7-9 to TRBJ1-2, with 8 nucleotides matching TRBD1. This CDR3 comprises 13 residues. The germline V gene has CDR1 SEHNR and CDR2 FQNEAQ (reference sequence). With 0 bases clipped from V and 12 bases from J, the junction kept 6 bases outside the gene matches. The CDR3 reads CASSLAFGQGDTF. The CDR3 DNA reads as TGTGCCAGCAGCTTAGCATTCGGACAGGGCGACACCTTC.

This chain's CDR3 is CASSEWTGTGNQPQHF. DNA for the CDR3: TGTGCCAGCAGTGAATGGACAGGGACGGGCAATCAGCCCCAGCATTTT. The chain links TRBV6-1 to TRBJ1-5, with 8 bases fitting TRBD1. The CDR3 extends over 16 amino acids. The V gene end was trimmed by 2 bases and the J gene end by 2 bases; junction bases not matched to a gene: 5. Germline CDR1 reads MNHNS; CDR2 reads SASEGT.

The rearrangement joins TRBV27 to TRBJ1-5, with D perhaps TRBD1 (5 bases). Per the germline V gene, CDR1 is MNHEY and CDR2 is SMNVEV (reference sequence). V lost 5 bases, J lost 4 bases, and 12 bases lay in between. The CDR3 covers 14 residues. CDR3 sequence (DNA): TGTGCCAGCAGTCCGTTGACAGCAAATCAGCCCCAGCATTTT. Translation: CASSPLTANQPQHF.

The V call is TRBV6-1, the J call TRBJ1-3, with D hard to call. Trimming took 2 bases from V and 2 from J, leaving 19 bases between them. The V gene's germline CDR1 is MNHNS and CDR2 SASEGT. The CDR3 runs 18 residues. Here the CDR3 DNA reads TGTGCCAGCAGTGAATTTGGAGGAGGGAGGTTCGCTGGAAACACCATATATTTT. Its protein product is CASSEFGGGRFAGNTIYF.

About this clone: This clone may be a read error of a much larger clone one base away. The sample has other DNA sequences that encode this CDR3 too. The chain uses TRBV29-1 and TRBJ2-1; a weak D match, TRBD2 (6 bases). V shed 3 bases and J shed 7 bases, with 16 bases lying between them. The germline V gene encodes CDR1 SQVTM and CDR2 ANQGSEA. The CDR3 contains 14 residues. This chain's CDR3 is CSVEGGKGVNEQFF. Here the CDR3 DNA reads TGCAGCGTTGAGGGCGGGAAAGGGGTTAATGAGCAGTTCTTC.

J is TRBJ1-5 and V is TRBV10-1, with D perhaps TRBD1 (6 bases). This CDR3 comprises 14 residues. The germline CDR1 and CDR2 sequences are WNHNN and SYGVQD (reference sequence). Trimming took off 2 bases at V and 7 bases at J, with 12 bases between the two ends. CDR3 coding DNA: TGCGCCAGCAGTGAGAAAGCAGGGGAACAGCCCCAGCATTTT. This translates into CASSEKAGEQPQHF.

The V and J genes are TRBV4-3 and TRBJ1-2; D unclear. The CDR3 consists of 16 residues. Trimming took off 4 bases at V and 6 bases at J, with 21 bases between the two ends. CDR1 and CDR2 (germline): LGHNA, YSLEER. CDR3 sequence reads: CASSPQSGPSGNGYTF. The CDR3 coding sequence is TGCGCCAGCAGCCCACAGTCAGGACCATCCGGAAATGGCTACACCTTC.

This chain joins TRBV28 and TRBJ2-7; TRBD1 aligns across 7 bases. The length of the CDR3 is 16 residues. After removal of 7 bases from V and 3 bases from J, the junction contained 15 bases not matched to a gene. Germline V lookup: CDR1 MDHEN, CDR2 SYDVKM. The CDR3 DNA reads TGTGCCAGCACTTCTCTGGGGACAGATCTCCGCTACGAGCAGTACTTC. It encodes CASTSLGTDLRYEQYF.

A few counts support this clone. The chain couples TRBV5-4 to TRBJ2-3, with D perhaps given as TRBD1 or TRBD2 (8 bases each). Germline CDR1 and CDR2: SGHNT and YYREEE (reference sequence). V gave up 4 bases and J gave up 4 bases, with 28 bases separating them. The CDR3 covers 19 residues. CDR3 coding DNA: TGTGCCAGCAGCGGTCTTACAGGGGGTAGCGGGAATTGGGCAGATACGCAGTATTTT. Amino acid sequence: CASSGLTGGSGNWADTQYF. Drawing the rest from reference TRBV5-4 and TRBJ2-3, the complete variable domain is ETGVTQSPTHLIKTRGQQVTLRCSSQSGHNTVSWYQQALGQGPQFIFQYYREEENGRGNFPPRFSGLQFPNYSSELNVNALELDDSALYLCASSGLTGGSGNWADTQYFGPGTRLTVL.

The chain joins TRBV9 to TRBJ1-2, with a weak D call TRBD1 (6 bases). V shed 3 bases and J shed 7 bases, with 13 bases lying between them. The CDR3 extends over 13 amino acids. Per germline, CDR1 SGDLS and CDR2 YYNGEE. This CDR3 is CASSEQQGGGYTF. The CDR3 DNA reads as TGTGCCAGCAGCGAACAACAGGGCGGTGGCTACACCTTC.

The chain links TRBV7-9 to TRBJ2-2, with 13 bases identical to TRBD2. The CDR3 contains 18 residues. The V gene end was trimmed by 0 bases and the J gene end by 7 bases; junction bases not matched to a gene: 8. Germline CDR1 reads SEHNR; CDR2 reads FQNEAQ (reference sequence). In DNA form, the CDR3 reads TGTGCCAGCAGCTTAGCCGCGGGGGGACTAGCGGGAATCGGGGAGCTGTTTTTT. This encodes CASSLAAGGLAGIGELFF.

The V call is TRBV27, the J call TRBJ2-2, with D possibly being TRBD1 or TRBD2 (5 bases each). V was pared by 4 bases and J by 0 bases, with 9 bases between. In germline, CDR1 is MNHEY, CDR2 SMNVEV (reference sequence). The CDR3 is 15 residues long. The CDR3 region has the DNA TGTGCCAGCAGTTCCGGGACCACGAACACCGGGGAGCTGTTTTTT. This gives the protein CASSSGTTNTGELFF.

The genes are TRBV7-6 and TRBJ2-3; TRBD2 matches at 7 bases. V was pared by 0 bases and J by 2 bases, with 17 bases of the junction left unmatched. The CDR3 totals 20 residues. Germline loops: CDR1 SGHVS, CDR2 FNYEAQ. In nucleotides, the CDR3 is TGTGCCAGCAGCTTAGCGCCCCTCGTGTCGGCGGGAGTGTTCACAGATACGCAGTATTTT. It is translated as CASSLAPLVSAGVFTDTQYF.

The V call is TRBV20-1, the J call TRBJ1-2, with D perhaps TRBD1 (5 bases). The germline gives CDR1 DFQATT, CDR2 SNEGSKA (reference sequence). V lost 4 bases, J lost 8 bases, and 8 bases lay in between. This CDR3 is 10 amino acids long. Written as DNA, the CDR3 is TGCAGTGCTACAGGGTTCGGCTACACCTTC. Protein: CSATGFGYTF.

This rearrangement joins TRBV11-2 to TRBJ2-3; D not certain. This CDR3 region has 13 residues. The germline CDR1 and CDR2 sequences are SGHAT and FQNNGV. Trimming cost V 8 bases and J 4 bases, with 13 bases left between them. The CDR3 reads CASSITGPDTQYF. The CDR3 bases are TGTGCCAGCTCCATAACGGGCCCAGATACGCAGTATTTT.

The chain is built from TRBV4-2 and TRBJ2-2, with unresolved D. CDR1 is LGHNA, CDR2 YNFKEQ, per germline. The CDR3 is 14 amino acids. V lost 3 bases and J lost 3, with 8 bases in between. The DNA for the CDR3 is TGTGCCAGCAGCCACCTACCCCACACCGGGGAGCTGTTTTTT. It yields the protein CASSHLPHTGELFF.

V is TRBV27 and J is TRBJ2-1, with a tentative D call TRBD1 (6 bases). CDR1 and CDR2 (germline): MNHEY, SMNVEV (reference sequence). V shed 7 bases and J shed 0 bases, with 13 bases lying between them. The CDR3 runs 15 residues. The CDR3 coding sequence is TGTGCCAGCACCCCAACAGGGCCCTCCTACAATGAGCAGTTCTTC. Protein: CASTPTGPSYNEQFF.